The 30 T cell receptor beta chains reported below all come from one sample, sequenced in a study of T cell responses to AZD1222 COVID-19 vaccine. Only in-frame clones appear in the TCRdb table, and some are missing; sequencing was by immunoSEQ multiplex PCR. The data contain tens of thousands of clones, 70% to 90% of them singletons. The sample here was peripheral blood, taken on day 0 of MenACWY control vaccination. These receptor sequences come from an adult in good health.

This chain connects TRBV5-6 to TRBJ2-7; 7 bases are shared with TRBD1. Germline values: CDR1 SGHDT, CDR2 YYEEEE. V trimming: 0 bases; J trimming: 2 bases; junction bases outside the gene matches: 2. The CDR3 totals 14 residues. This chain's CDR3 is CASSLGGGPYEQYF. In nucleotides, the CDR3 is TGTGCCAGCAGCTTGGGAGGGGGCCCCTACGAGCAGTACTTC.

The chain is built from TRBV19 and TRBJ1-1; a weak D match, TRBD1 (5 bases). Per the germline V gene, CDR1 is LNHDA and CDR2 is SQIVND (reference sequence). V lost 4 bases, J lost 5 bases, and 14 bases lay in between. The CDR3 is 14 amino acids. As DNA, the CDR3 is TGTGCCAGTAGTACAGGTGGGGCATGGACTGAAGCTTTCTTT. It yields the protein CASSTGGAWTEAFF.

The chain joins TRBV9 to TRBJ2-7; 7 bases align to TRBD1. Germline V gives CDR1 SGDLS, CDR2 YYNGEE. The V segment lost 0 bases and the J segment 4 bases; nucleotides outside the gene matches: 10. CDR3 length: 16 amino acids. CDR3 coding DNA: TGTGCCAGCAGCGTAGTACCTAGACAGGGTAGTTACGAGCAGTACTTC. Translated, it gives CASSVVPRQGSYEQYF.

The chain uses TRBV24-1 and TRBJ2-1, with TRBD1 matching over 7 bases. Germline lookup yields CDR1 KGHDR and CDR2 SFDVKD. V shed 4 bases, J shed 3 bases, and the junction held 8 bases outside the gene matches. The CDR3 consists of 16 residues. DNA of the CDR3: TGTGCCACCAGTGACCCAGGACAGGATCTCTACAATGAGCAGTTCTTC. This gives the protein CATSDPGQDLYNEQFF.

In its sample, this clone was seen once. The chain recombines TRBV18 with TRBJ1-1; tentatively, D is TRBD1 (6 bases). The CDR3 extends over 15 amino acids. From germline, CDR1 is KGHSH and CDR2 LQKENI. Trimming left V 3 bases short and J 0 bases short, with 11 bases between. The chain's CDR3 is CASSPSRGLNTEAFF. The CDR3 bases are TGTGCCAGCTCACCCTCACGGGGGCTGAACACTGAAGCTTTCTTT.

V and J are TRBV7-9 and TRBJ1-1, with D hard to call. The CDR3 is 15 amino acids. The V gene's germline CDR1 is SEHNR and CDR2 FQNEAQ (reference sequence). Trimming cost V 0 bases and J 0 bases, with 8 bases left between them. The CDR3 nucleotides are TGTGCCAGCAGCTTAGCTAGACCGATGAACACTGAAGCTTTCTTT. Amino acid sequence: CASSLARPMNTEAFF.

In its sample, this clone was seen once. This rearrangement joins TRBV7-2 to TRBJ1-3; D gene unclear. CDR1 is SGHTA and CDR2 is FQGNSA in the germline V gene. The CDR3 is 15 residues long. V gave up 5 bases and J gave up 4 bases, with 15 bases separating them. CDR3 nucleotides: TGTGCCAGCAGCCCGATAGGAACGGGCGGAAACACCATATATTTT. Its protein product is CASSPIGTGGNTIYF.

The chain is built from TRBV5-6 and TRBJ1-4; D might be TRBD1 (6 bases). The V and J ends lost 0 bases and 3 bases respectively, with 9 bases between them. Germline CDR1 reads SGHDT; CDR2 reads YYEEEE. The CDR3 runs 15 residues. CDR3 region: CASSLEQGANEKLFF. DNA of the CDR3: TGTGCCAGCAGCTTGGAACAGGGAGCTAATGAAAAACTGTTTTTT.

The chain joins TRBV6-2 or TRBV6-3 to TRBJ2-5, with 7 bases matching TRBD1. Germline-derived CDR1 and CDR2 are MNHEY and SVGEGT. Losses at the gene ends were 5 bases for V and 2 bases for J; bases not matched to a gene: 8. The CDR3 runs 15 residues. The CDR3 loop is CASSRTGIEQETQYF. In nucleotides, the CDR3 is TGTGCCAGCAGTCGGACAGGAATAGAGCAAGAGACCCAGTACTTC.

The chain has TRBV18 and TRBJ2-6; D is tentatively TRBD1 or TRBD2 (5 bases each). The V gene's germline CDR1 is KGHSH and CDR2 LQKENI. The CDR3 runs to 15 residues. V lost 5 bases to trimming and J lost 2 bases, with 10 bases between them. The CDR3 DNA is TGTGCCAGCTCAGATCAGGGACCTGGGGCCAACGTCCTGACTTTC. Encoded protein: CASSDQGPGANVLTF.

The chain combines TRBV7-2 with TRBJ2-5; D ambiguous. Germline CDR1 SGHTA, CDR2 FQGNSA. This CDR3 comprises 11 residues. The germline V and J ends were trimmed by 5 bases and 2 bases, with 3 bases remaining between them. The CDR3 loop is CASSEQETQYF. The DNA of the CDR3 is TGTGCCAGCAGCGAACAAGAGACCCAGTACTTC.

This chain uses TRBV7-6 with TRBJ2-2; the D is unclear. The germline V gene encodes CDR1 SGHVS and CDR2 FNYEAQ. This CDR3 has 15 residues. Trimming removed 4 bases at V and 4 bases at J, with 13 bases between. In nucleotides, the CDR3 is TGTGCCAGCAGCTCAGAGATTTTAGGCACCGGGGAGCTGTTTTTT. It codes for CASSSEILGTGELFF.

The V and J genes are TRBV4-1 and TRBJ2-3, with 9 bases lining up with TRBD2. The junction had 11 bases not matched to a gene; V was cut back by 2 bases and J by 2 bases. The CDR3 runs 18 residues. Germline assignment: CDR1 MGHRA and CDR2 YSYEKL. For the CDR3, the DNA is TGCGCCAGCAGCCAAAGGCTCGCGGGAGGGGTGGTCACAGATACGCAGTATTTT. Its translation: CASSQRLAGGVVTDTQYF.

The table lists this clone with a count of one. This chain links TRBV18 with TRBJ1-2; the match to TRBD1 covers 7 bases. The CDR3 totals 15 residues. The J segment lost 5 bases and the V segment lost 3 bases, leaving 9 bases of the junction unmatched. Per the germline V gene, CDR1 is KGHSH and CDR2 is LQKENI. CDR3 sequence reads: CASSPNEQGTYGYTF. The DNA of the CDR3 is TGTGCCAGCTCACCGAACGAACAGGGGACGTATGGCTACACCTTC.

The V call is TRBV11-3, the J call TRBJ2-5; 7 nucleotides match TRBD2. J lost 4 bases, V lost 5 bases, and 7 bases had no gene match. The CDR3 consists of 14 residues. CDR1 is SGHNT and CDR2 is YENEEA in the germline V gene. This CDR3 reads CASSRGGSVETQYF. As DNA, the CDR3 is TGTGCCAGCAGCCGGGGCGGGAGTGTAGAGACCCAGTACTTC.

The V and J genes are TRBV5-5 and TRBJ1-4; D remains ambiguous. Germline V lookup: CDR1 SGHKS, CDR2 YYEKEE (reference sequence). The CDR3 spans 15 residues. The ends were cut back, 2 bases at V and 0 bases at J, with 8 bases in the middle. CDR3: CASSLSVATNEKLFF. The CDR3 DNA reads as TGTGCCAGCAGCTTAAGCGTTGCAACTAATGAAAAACTGTTTTTT.

V is TRBV3-1 (or the pseudogene TRBV3-2) and J is TRBJ1-2; tentative D call: TRBD1 (6 bases). Trimming left V 3 bases short and J 7 bases short, with 18 bases between. Germline CDR1 reads LGHDT; CDR2 reads YNNKEL (reference sequence). The CDR3 covers 15 residues. The CDR3 nucleotides are TGTGCCAGCAGCCATGGGACACCTCCGGGGTCTGGCTACACCTTC. It encodes CASSHGTPPGSGYTF.

The chain uses TRBV5-6 and TRBJ2-7; no clear D gene. The CDR3 has 13 residues. Germline V lookup: CDR1 SGHDT, CDR2 YYEEEE. V was pared by 0 bases and J by 2 bases, with 6 bases between. The CDR3 DNA sequence: TGTGCCAGCAGCTTGGGCCTTACCTACGAGCAGTACTTC. Protein product: CASSLGLTYEQYF. The full variable domain, in which reference TRBV5-6 and TRBJ2-7 provide the parts outside the CDR3, is DAGVTQSPTHLIKTRGQQVTLRCSPKSGHDTVSWYQQALGQGPQFIFQYYEEEERQRGNFPDRFSGHQFPNYSSELNVNALLLGDSALYLCASSLGLTYEQYFGPGTRLTVT.

The chain couples TRBV18 to TRBJ2-3, with D perhaps assigned TRBD1 or TRBD2 (6 bases each). CDR1 KGHSH and CDR2 LQKENI come from the germline V gene. The V gene lost 3 bases and the J gene lost 6 bases, with 10 bases spanning the gap. The CDR3 length is 13 residues. The CDR3 region is CASSPQGRDTQYF. In nucleotides, the CDR3 is TGTGCCAGCTCACCGCAGGGGAGGGATACGCAGTATTTT.

This rearrangement joins TRBV5-5 to TRBJ2-7, with unresolved D. V was cut by 0 bases and J by 0 bases, with 7 bases left in between. CDR3 length: 14 residues. Germline lookup yields CDR1 SGHKS and CDR2 YYEKEE (reference sequence). CDR3 sequence (DNA): TGTGCCAGCAGCTTGGCGGCAAACTCCTACGAGCAGTACTTC. Its translation is CASSLAANSYEQYF.

This sequence joins TRBV6-5 and TRBJ2-7; 11 bases line up with TRBD1. V lost 5 bases, J lost 10 bases, and 10 bases stayed unmatched. The germline V gene encodes CDR1 MNHEY and CDR2 SVGAGI. The CDR3 loop spans 14 amino acids. As DNA, the CDR3 is TGTGCCAGCAGTCCCGGGACAGGGGGTATCCAACAGTACTTC. It codes for CASSPGTGGIQQYF.

The chain couples TRBV7-2 to TRBJ2-3, with D perhaps being TRBD1 or TRBD2 (5 bases each). CDR3 size: 15 residues. CDR1 is SGHTA, CDR2 FQGNSA, per germline. V was cut by 4 bases and J by 1 base, with 12 bases left in between. In nucleotides, the CDR3 is TGTGCCAGCAGCTACGTCACGGGACGCACAGATACGCAGTATTTT. Its translation is CASSYVTGRTDTQYF.

The V and J genes are TRBV23-1 and TRBJ1-4, with unresolved D. TRBV23-1 is annotated as an ORF whose role is uncertain. The CDR3 sequence is 13 residues long. Trimming took off 9 bases at V and 8 bases at J, with 16 bases between the two ends. The CDR3 protein is CASPLGVKEKLFF. Here the CDR3 DNA reads TGCGCCAGTCCGCTTGGGGTAAAGGAAAAACTGTTTTTT.

The chain is built from TRBV28 and TRBJ1-1; no firm D call. The CDR3 runs 13 residues. Trimming pared 4 bases from V and 0 bases from J, leaving 6 bases between. Germline V lookup: CDR1 MDHEN, CDR2 SYDVKM. The CDR3 DNA sequence: TGTGCCAGCAGTTCCCAATTGAACACTGAAGCTTTCTTT. Amino acids: CASSSQLNTEAFF.

This rearrangement joins TRBV30 to TRBJ2-1; D not certain. This CDR3 has 10 amino acids. Germline CDR1 GTSNPN, CDR2 SVGIG (reference sequence). The V gene lost 3 bases and the J gene lost 11 bases, with 8 bases spanning the gap. CDR3 in DNA: TGTGCCTGGAGCGCAGGTCAGCAGTTCTTC. Amino acid sequence: CAWSAGQQFF. The full variable domain, rest sourced from reference TRBV30 and TRBJ2-1, is SQTIHQWPATLVQPVGSPLSLECTVEGTSNPNLYWYRQAAGRGLQLLFYSVGIGQISSEVPQNLSASRPQDRQFILSSKKLLLSDSGFYLCAWSAGQQFFGPGTRLTVL.

This chain uses TRBV6-5 with TRBJ2-5, with D perhaps matching TRBD2 (5 bases). This CDR3 is built from 15 residues. Germline assignment: CDR1 MNHEY and CDR2 SVGAGI. V was clipped by 0 bases and J by 1 base, with 9 bases between them. CDR3 sequence reads: CASSYSWAGQETQYF. CDR3 nucleotide sequence: TGTGCCAGCAGTTACTCGTGGGCGGGCCAAGAGACCCAGTACTTC.

This clone has a handful of counts. The chain carries TRBV19 and TRBJ1-1; possibly TRBD1 for D (5 bases). V was trimmed by 2 bases and J by 1 base, leaving 11 bases between them. Germline CDR1 and CDR2: LNHDA and SQIVND (reference sequence). The CDR3 spans 15 residues. CDR3 nucleotide sequence: TGTGCCAGTAGTATACCGGGACGGTGGAACACTGAAGCTTTCTTT. Residues: CASSIPGRWNTEAFF. Full variable domain (rest looked up from reference TRBV19 and TRBJ1-1): DGGITQSPKYLFRKEGQNVTLSCEQNLNHDAMYWYRQDPGQGLRLIYYSQIVNDFQKGDIAEGYSVSREKKESFPLTVTSAQKNPTAFYLCASSIPGRWNTEAFFGQGTRLTVV.

The chain links TRBV12-3 or TRBV12-4 to TRBJ1-1; possible D gene TRBD1, 5 bases. Deletions cut 4 bases from V and 4 bases from J, with 10 bases between. The CDR3 sequence is 13 residues long. The CDR3 sequence: CASSSGGGTEAFF. The CDR3 bases are TGTGCCAGCAGTTCGGGGGGGGGCACTGAAGCTTTCTTT.

The chain links TRBV7-2 to TRBJ1-6; D uncertain. Germline lookup yields CDR1 SGHTA and CDR2 FQGNSA. The CDR3 runs 14 residues. Trimming took off 5 bases at V and 4 bases at J, with 9 bases between the two ends. CDR3: CASSAEPYNSPLHF. For the CDR3, the DNA is TGTGCCAGCAGCGCGGAGCCTTATAATTCACCCCTCCACTTT.

The V and J genes are TRBV2 and TRBJ1-5; weak D call: TRBD1 (5 bases). Germline V CDR1 and CDR2: SNHLY, FYNNEI. The V end lost 8 bases, the J end lost 0 bases, and 8 bases lay between the germline ends. The CDR3 extends over 13 amino acids. DNA of the CDR3: TGTGCCAGCGGGACTACTAGCAATCAGCCCCAGCATTTT. Protein product: CASGTTSNQPQHF.